This T cell receptor (beta chain) was observed in a study of Ad26.COV2.S vaccination and SARS-CoV-2 variants. Background on the study: The donor belonged to the COV1001 Ad26.COV2.S trial arm. In the study, Ad26.COV2.S was injected intramuscularly once, or twice 56 days apart. Study-wide results and caveats: It was found that vaccine and placebo recipients had similar non-spike TCR breadth.

Treatment here: some 19 received Ad26.COV2.S at low or high dose, single or two shots; roughly five received placebo; per-sample allocation not given. After the first vaccine or placebo injection, samples were drawn on day 63. Participants' vaccine, an Ad26 vector, delivered Wuhan-strain SARS-CoV-2 spike. Germline loops: CDR1 KGHSY, CDR2 FQNENV. V was pared by 2 bases and J by 11 bases, with 13 bases between. This CDR3 is built from 14 residues. Sequencing used immunoSEQ multiplex PCR; TCRdb keeps in-frame clones, though not all of them. Counted here are about 480,000 clones, approximately 88% occurring once; the ten biggest clones make up more than 10%. With respect to this clone: What it binds is not known.

The genes are TRBV16 and TRBJ1-6; TRBD1 might be the D (5 bases). The sequenced sample was peripheral blood, obtained in a trial of Ad26.COV2.S vaccine versus placebo. This TCR came from a person between 18 and 65 years old who received the Ad26.COV2.S COVID-19 vaccine or a placebo. The CDR3 spells CASSQGQGITPLHF. CDR3 sequence (DNA): TGTGCCAGCAGCCAAGGGCAGGGTATAACACCCCTCCACTTT.